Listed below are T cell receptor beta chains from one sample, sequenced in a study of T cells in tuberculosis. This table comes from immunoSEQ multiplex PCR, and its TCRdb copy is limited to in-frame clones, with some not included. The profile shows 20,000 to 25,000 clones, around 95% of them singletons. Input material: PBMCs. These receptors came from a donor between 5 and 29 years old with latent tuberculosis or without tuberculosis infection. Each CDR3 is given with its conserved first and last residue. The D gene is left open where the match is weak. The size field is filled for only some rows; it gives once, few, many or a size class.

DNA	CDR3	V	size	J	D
TGTGCCAGTAGTATAGGCAGGACTGATACGCAGTATTTT	CASSIGRTDTQYF	TRBV19	.	TRBJ2-3	.
TGTGCCAGCTCACCGGGATGGGCAGGCGGGATTGACGTAGGCACTGAAGCTTTCTTT	CASSPGWAGGIDVGTEAFF	TRBV18	.	TRBJ1-1	.
TGTGCCAGCAGCTTCCAGGGGGCAGATACGCAGTATTTT	CASSFQGADTQYF	TRBV13	.	TRBJ2-3	TRBD1
TGTGCCAGCAGCCCGCGGACAGGTGCCAATTCACCCCTCCACTTT	CASSPRTGANSPLHF	TRBV5-4	.	TRBJ1-6	TRBD1
TGTGCCAGCAGTGAAGCCAGGACTAGCGCGGGCCACGAGCAGTACTTC	CASSEARTSAGHEQYF	TRBV6-1	.	TRBJ2-7	TRBD2
TGTGCCAGCAGCCACGGGACAGGGGCGGACTATGGCTACACCTTC	CASSHGTGADYGYTF	TRBV7-3	once	TRBJ1-2	TRBD1
TGCGCCAGCAGCTTGGGCTCTAAAAACGGGGCTAGCGGCGAGCAGTACTTC	CASSLGSKNGASGEQYF	TRBV5-1	.	TRBJ2-7	TRBD2
TGTGCCAGCAGCTCCTGGGGGGGAGAAGCAACCTACGAGCAGTACTTC	CASSSWGGEATYEQYF	TRBV5-4	.	TRBJ2-7	TRBD2
TGTGCCAGCAGCGTCGAAGGGGGAGGCTACACCTTC	CASSVEGGGYTF	TRBV7-9	.	TRBJ1-2	.
TGTGCCAGCAGCCCAGGACTCGGTCAGCCCCAGCATTTT	CASSPGLGQPQHF	TRBV11-2	.	TRBJ1-5	.
TGTGCCAGCAGTTACTCTCTTGGCGGGTCCGGGGAGCTGTTTTTT	CASSYSLGGSGELFF	TRBV6-5	.	TRBJ2-2	.
TGTGCTAGTGGTTTGGTATTGGGGACAGGGGGACCCCCCAATGAGCAGTTCTTC	CASGLVLGTGGPPNEQFF	TRBV12-5	once	TRBJ2-1	TRBD1
TGCAGCGTTGATCTAATGGGGGGGTTTATGAACACTGAAGCTTTCTTT	CSVDLMGGFMNTEAFF	TRBV29-1	.	TRBJ1-1	.
TGTGCCAGTAGCCCCCACAAGGTTAGCGGGGGAAACCAAGAGACCCAGTACTTC	CASSPHKVSGGNQETQYF	TRBV19	.	TRBJ2-5	TRBD2
TGTGCCAGCACCGACAGGTGGAAAAACATTCAGTACTTC	CASTDRWKNIQYF	TRBV5-8	.	TRBJ2-4	.
TGTGCCAGCAGTTACATGACAGGCCAAGGGGCACCCCTCCACTTT	CASSYMTGQGAPLHF	TRBV6-5	few	TRBJ1-6	.
TGTGCCAGCAGCTTGGCCCCTCCCGCCAACGTCCTGACTTTC	CASSLAPPANVLTF	TRBV5-6	.	TRBJ2-6	.
TGCAGCGTTGAAGGGGGCGAGAGAAACATTCAGTACTTC	CSVEGGERNIQYF	TRBV29-1	.	TRBJ2-4	.
TGTGCCAGCACCTGGACTAGCGCTTCCTACAATGAGCAGTTCTTC	CASTWTSASYNEQFF	TRBV6-1	.	TRBJ2-1	TRBD2
TGTGCCAGTAGTATACCTAGCACAGATACGCAGTATTTT	CASSIPSTDTQYF	TRBV19	.	TRBJ2-3	.
TGTGCCAGTAGTATCCCACAGGGTGGTAACTATGGCTACACCTTC	CASSIPQGGNYGYTF	TRBV19	.	TRBJ1-2	.
TGCAGCGTATCGGCGACAGTCTCCTACGAGCAGTACTTC	CSVSATVSYEQYF	TRBV29-1	.	TRBJ2-7	.
TGCGCCAGCAGCTTGGCCGCTAGACCTGAAGCTTTCTTT	CASSLAARPEAFF	TRBV5-1	.	TRBJ1-1	.
TGTGCCAGCAGCTTGGATAGCGCGTCACCCCTCCACTTT	CASSLDSASPLHF	TRBV5-6	.	TRBJ1-6	.
TGTGCCAGTAGTAAGGAGGGCAGGGGGAATCAAGAGACCCAGTACTTC	CASSKEGRGNQETQYF	TRBV19	.	TRBJ2-5	.
TGCGCCAGCAGGGACAGAGAGTATGGCTACACCTTC	CASRDREYGYTF	TRBV4-1	.	TRBJ1-2	.
TGTGCCAGTAGTCCCAACCGCCTGGGGGGGGGCTATGGCTACACCTTC	CASSPNRLGGGYGYTF	TRBV19	.	TRBJ1-2	.
TGTGCCAGCAGCGTAGAGGGACAGCCGAGGGGTGGCTACACCTTC	CASSVEGQPRGGYTF	TRBV9	.	TRBJ1-2	TRBD1
TGTGCCAGCTCAAGAAAAGGGGTGGAGACCCAGTACTTC	CASSRKGVETQYF	TRBV18	.	TRBJ2-5	.
TGCGCCAGCAGCTTTTTAGCGGGCGATCCCCGCGTAGGCAGCACAGATACGCAGTATTTT	CASSFLAGDPRVGSTDTQYF	TRBV5-1	.	TRBJ2-3	TRBD2
TGTGCCAGCAGCGACCGGGACAGGGTCAACGAAAAACTGTTTTTT	CASSDRDRVNEKLFF	TRBV25-1	.	TRBJ1-4	TRBD1
TGTGCCACCTTGGGGGCGGAGGGCAATCAGCCCCAGCATTTT	CATLGAEGNQPQHF	TRBV10-3	once	TRBJ1-5	.
TGTGCCAGCAGCGAACAGGGGGAGGACACCGGGGAGCTGTTTTTT	CASSEQGEDTGELFF	TRBV6-6	.	TRBJ2-2	TRBD1
TGTGCCAGCAGCTTAGCATTCCGGGATCAAGAGACCCAGTACTTC	CASSLAFRDQETQYF	TRBV7-6	.	TRBJ2-5	.
TGCAGCGTTCAAAGACAGGGGTCTCTAGCTTTCTTT	CSVQRQGSLAFF	TRBV29-1	.	TRBJ1-1	TRBD1
TGTGCCAGCAGTTTCCGCCCTACGGGCACAGATACGCAGTATTTT	CASSFRPTGTDTQYF	TRBV27	.	TRBJ2-3	.